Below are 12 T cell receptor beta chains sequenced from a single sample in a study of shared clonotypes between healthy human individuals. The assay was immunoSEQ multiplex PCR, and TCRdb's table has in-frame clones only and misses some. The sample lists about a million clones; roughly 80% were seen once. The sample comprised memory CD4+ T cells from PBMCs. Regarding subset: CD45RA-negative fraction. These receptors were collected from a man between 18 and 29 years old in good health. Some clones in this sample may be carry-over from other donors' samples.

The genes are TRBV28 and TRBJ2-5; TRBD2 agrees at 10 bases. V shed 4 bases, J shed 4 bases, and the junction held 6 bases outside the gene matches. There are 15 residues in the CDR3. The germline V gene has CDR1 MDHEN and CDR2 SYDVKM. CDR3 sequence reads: CASSSSSGSRETQYF. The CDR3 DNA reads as TGTGCCAGCAGTTCCTCTAGCGGGAGTAGAGAGACCCAGTACTTC.

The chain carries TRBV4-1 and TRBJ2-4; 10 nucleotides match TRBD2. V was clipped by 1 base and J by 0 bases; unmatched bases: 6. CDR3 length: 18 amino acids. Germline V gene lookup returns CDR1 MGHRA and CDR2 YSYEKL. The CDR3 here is CASSQGLASGRAKNIQYF. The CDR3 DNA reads TGCGCCAGCAGCCAAGGCCTGGCTAGCGGGAGAGCCAAAAACATTCAGTACTTC.

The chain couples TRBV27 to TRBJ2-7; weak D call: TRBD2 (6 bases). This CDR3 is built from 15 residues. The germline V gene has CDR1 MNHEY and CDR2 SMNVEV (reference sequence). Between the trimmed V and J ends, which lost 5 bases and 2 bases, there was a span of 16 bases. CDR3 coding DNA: TGTGCCAGCAGTCCCACACGGACTAAGCCCTACGAGCAGTACTTC. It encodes CASSPTRTKPYEQYF.

The DNA for the CDR3 is TGTGCCAGCTTCCCCCTCTTCGGCCCCTCGGCGGGCGATCAGCCCCAGCATTTT. Residues: CASFPLFGPSAGDQPQHF. The rearrangement joins TRBV28 to TRBJ1-5; D ambiguous. The V gene lost 8 bases and the J gene lost 5 bases, with 28 bases spanning the gap. Germline values: CDR1 MDHEN, CDR2 SYDVKM. The CDR3 is made up of 18 amino acids.

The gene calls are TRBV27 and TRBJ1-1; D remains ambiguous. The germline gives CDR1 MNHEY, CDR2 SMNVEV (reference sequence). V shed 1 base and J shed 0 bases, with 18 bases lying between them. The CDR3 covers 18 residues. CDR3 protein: CASSLLWARPLLNTEAFF. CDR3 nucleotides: TGTGCCAGCAGTTTATTATGGGCCAGGCCGCTGTTGAACACTGAAGCTTTCTTT.

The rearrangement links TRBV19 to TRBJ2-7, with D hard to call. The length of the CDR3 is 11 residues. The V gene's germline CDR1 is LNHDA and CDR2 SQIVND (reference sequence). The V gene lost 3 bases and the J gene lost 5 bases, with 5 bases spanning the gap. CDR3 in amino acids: CASSIGHEQYF. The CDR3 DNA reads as TGTGCCAGTAGTATTGGGCACGAGCAGTACTTC.

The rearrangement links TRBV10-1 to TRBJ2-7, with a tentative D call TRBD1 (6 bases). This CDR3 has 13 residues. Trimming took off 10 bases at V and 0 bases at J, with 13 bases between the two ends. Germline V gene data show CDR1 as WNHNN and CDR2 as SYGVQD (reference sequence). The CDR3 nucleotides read TGCGCCAACCTCCAGGACAGCTCCTACGAGCAGTACTTC. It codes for CANLQDSSYEQYF.

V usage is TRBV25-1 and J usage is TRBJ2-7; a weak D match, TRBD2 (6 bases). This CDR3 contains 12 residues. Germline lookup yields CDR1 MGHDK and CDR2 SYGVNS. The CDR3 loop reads CGVGGNVGEQYF. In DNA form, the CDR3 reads TGTGGAGTGGGGGGAAATGTCGGCGAGCAGTACTTC.

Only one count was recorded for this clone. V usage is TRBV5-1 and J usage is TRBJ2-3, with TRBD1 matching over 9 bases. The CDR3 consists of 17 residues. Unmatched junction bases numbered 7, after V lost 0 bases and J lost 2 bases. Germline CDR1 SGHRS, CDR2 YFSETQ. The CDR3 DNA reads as TGCGCCAGCAGCTTGGGGTCCGGGACAGGGACCACAGATACGCAGTATTTT. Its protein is CASSLGSGTGTTDTQYF. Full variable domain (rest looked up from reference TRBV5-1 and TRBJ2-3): KAGVTQTPRYLIKTRGQQVTLSCSPISGHRSVSWYQQTPGQGLQFLFEYFSETQRNKGNFPGRFSGRQFSNSRSEMNVSTLELGDSALYLCASSLGSGTGTTDTQYFGPGTRLTVL.

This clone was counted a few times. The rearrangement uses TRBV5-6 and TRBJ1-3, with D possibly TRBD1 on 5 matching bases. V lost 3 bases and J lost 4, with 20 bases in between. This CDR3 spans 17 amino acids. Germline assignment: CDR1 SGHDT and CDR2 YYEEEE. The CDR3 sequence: CASSSGLRGGLGNTIYF. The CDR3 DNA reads TGTGCCAGCAGCTCCGGTTTAAGGGGCGGGCTCGGAAACACCATATATTTT.

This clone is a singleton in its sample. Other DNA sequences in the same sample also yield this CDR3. The CDR3 coding sequence is TGTGCCAGCAGCTTAGCGGGAGGTTCCTACGAGCAGTACTTC. Translating gives CASSLAGGSYEQYF. This chain links TRBV11-3 with TRBJ2-7, with 7 bases matching TRBD2. From germline, CDR1 is SGHNT and CDR2 YENEEA. V shed 1 base, J shed 1 base, and the junction held 1 base outside the gene matches. The CDR3 is 14 residues long.

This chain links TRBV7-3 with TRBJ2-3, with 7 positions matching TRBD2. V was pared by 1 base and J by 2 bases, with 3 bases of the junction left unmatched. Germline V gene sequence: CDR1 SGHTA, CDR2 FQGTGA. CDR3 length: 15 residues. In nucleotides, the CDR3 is TGTGCCAGCAGCTTAAGCGGGAGCAACACAGATACGCAGTATTTT. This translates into CASSLSGSNTDTQYF.